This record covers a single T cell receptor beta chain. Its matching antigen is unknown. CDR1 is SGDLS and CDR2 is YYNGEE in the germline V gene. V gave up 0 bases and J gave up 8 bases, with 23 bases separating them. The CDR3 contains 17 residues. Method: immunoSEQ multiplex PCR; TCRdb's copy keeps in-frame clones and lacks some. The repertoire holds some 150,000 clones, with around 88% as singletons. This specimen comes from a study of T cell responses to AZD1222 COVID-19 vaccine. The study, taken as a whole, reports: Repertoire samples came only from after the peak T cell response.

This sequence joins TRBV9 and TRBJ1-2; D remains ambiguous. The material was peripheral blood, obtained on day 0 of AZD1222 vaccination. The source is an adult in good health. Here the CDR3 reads CASSVDPGGPDNEGYTF. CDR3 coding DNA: TGTGCCAGCAGCGTAGACCCAGGCGGGCCGGATAATGAAGGCTACACCTTC.